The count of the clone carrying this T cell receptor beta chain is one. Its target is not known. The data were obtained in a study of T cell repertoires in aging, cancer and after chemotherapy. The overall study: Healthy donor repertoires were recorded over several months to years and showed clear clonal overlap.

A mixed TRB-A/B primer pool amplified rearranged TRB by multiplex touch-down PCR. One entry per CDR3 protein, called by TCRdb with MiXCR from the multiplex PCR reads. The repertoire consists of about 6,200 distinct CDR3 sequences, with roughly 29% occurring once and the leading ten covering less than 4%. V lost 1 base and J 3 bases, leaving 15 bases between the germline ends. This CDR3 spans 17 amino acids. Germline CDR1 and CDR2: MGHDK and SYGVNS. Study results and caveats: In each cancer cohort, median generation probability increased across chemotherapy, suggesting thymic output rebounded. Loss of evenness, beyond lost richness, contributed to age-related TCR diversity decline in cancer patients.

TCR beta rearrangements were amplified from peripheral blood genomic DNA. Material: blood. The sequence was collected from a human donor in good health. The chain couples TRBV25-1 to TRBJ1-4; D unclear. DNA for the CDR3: TGTGCCAGCAGTGAATGGGAGGGCTCTAGGTCTAATGAAAAACTGTTTTTT. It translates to CASSEWEGSRSNEKLFF.